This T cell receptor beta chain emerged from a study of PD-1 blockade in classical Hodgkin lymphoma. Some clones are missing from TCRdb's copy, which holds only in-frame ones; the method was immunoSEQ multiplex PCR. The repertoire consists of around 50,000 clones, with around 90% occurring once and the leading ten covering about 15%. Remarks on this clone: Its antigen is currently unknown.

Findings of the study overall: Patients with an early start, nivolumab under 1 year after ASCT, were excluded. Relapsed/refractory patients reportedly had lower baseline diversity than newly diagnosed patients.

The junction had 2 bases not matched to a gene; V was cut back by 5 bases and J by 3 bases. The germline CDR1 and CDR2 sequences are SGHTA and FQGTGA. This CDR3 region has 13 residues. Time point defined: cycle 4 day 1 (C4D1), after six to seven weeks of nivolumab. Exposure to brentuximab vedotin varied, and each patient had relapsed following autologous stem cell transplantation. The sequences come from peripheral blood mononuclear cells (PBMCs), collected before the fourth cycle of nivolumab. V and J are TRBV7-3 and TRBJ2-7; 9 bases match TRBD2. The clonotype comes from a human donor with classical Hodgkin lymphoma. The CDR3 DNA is TGTGCCAGCAGCGGTAGCGGGAGCTACGAGCAGTACTTC. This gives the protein CASSGSGSYEQYF.